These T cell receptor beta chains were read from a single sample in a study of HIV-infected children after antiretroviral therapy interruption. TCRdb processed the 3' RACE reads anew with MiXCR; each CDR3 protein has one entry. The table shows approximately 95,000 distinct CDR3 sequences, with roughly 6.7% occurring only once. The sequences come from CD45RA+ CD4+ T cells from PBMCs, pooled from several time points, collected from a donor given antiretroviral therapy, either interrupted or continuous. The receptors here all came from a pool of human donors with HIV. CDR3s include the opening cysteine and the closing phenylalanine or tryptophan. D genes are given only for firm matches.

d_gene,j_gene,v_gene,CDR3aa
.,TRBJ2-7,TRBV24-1,CATSDPAGSLYSYEQYF
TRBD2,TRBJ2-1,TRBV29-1,CSVGTSGTYNEQFF
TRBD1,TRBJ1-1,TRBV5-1,CASSLTGENTEAFF
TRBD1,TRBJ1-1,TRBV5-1,CASRYGQGVNTEAFF
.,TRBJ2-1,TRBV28,CASSLGVLTLYNEQFF
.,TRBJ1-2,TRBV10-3,CANGARAFGYTF
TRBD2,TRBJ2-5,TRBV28,CASSSLAGKETQYF
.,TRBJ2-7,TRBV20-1,CSAGLSQDEQYF
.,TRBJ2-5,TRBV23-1,CASKTTGFQETQYF
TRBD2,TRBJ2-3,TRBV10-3,CAIQGSGRVKHTDTQYF
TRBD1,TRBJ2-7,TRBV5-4,CASHRVGTGGYEQYF
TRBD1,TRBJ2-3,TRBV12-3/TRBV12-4,CASSFRSGQRTDTQYF
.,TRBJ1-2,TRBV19,CASSPPDTNYGYTF
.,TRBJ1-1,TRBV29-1,CSVHKNTEAFF
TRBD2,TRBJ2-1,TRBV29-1,CSVDIGLAGARNEQFF
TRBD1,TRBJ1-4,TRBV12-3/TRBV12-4,CASSPGQGMKLFF
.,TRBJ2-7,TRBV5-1,CASSLAAETYEQYF
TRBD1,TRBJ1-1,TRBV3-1,CASSPGQGSTEAFF
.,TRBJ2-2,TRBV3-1,CASSPHGNTGELFF
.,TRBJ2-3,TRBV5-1,CASSLGRGTDTQYF
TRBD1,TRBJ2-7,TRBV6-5,CASSSTGQVSYEQYF
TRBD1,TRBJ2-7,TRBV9,CASSDSGTGYEQYF
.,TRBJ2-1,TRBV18,CASSPLGGASEQFF
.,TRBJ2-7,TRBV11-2,CASSNRDPREYF
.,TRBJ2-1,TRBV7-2,CASSLGWAEQFF
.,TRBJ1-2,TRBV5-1,CASSLVTGDVGYTF
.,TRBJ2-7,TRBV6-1,CASRATKGTVSSYEQYF
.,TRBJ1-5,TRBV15,CATSSPFRLFGSNQPQHF
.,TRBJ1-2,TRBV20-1,CSASANYGYTF
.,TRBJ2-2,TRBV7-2,CASTARSGNTGELFF
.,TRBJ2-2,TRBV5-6,CASSLVGNTGELFF
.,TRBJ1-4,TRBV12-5,CASGSQGVRGEKLFF
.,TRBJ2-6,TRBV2,CASRENLRGPGANVLTF
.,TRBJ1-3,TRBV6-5,CASSSSGRSGNTIYF
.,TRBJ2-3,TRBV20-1,CSARNRAGFTDTQYF
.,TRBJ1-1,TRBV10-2,CASSGRGQANTEAFF
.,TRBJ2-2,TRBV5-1,CASSFTGPGGANTGELFF
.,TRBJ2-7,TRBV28,CASRQGMREQYF
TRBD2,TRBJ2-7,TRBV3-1,CASSQRTGLGNEQYF
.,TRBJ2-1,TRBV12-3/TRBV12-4,CASSFRSGGPHNEQFF
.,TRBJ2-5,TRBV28,CASISLGGETQYF
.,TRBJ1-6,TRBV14,CASSPSRGRGSPLHF
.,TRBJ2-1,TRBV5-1,CASSLAFSRANEQFF
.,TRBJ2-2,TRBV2,CASRVAAGYTGELFF
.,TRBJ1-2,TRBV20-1,CSAIFSGIYNYGYTF
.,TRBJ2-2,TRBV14,CASSQVPGAGELFF
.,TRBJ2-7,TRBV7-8,CASTPHRGSKSYEQYF
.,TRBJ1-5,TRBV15,CATSRGGVGGAGQPQHF
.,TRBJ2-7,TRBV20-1,CSAPFGSSYEQYF
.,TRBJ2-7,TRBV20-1,CSARISGGSEQYF
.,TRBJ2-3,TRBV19,CASSMTSADTQYF
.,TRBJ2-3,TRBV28,CASSFSHSNTDTQYF
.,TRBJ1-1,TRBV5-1,CASSLVGEAFF
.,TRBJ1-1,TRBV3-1,CASSQGRGTEAFF
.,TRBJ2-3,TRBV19,CASSPGNTDTQYF